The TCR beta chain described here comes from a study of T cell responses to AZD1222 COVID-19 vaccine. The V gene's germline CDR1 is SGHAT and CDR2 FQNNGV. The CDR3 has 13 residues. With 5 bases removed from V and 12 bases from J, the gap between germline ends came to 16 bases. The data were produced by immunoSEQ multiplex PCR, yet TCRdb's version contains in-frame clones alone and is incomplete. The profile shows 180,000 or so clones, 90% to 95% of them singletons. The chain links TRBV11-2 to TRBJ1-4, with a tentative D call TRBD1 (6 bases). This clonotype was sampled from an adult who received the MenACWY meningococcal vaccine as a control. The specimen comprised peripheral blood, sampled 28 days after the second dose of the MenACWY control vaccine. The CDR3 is CASSPGVSRELFF. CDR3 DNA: TGTGCCAGCAGCCCAGGGGTTTCCCGCGAACTGTTTTTT.